This is a list of T cell receptor beta chains from one sample in a study of T cells in Graves' hyperthyroidism and ophthalmopathy. In TCRdb, the multiplex PCR reads were re-called with MiXCR into one record per CDR3 protein. The sample holds fewer than 800,000 distinct CDR3 sequences, 16% seen once. Material for sequencing was blood. The receptors stem from a man younger than 35 with Graves' hyperthyroidism. Both conserved end residues are part of each CDR3. D genes are given only for firm matches. The size field is filled for only some rows; it gives once, few, many or a size class.

v_gene: TRBV5-1; j_gene: TRBJ2-7; abundance: NA; d_gene: NA; CDR3aa: CASSLMLQDEQYF; CDR3nt: TGCGCCAGCAGCCTAATGTTACAGGACGAGCAGTACTTC
v_gene: TRBV29-1; j_gene: TRBJ2-5; abundance: many; d_gene: NA; CDR3aa: CSVEVLPGETQYF; CDR3nt: TGCAGCGTTGAAGTACTCCCAGGGGAGACCCAGTACTTC
v_gene: TRBV12-3/TRBV12-4; j_gene: TRBJ1-2; abundance: many; d_gene: NA; CDR3aa: CASSFRQGYGYTF; CDR3nt: TGTGCCAGCAGTTTCCGGCAGGGGTATGGCTACACCTTC
v_gene: TRBV24-1; j_gene: TRBJ2-1; abundance: NA; d_gene: NA; CDR3aa: CATSAQGRNEQFF; CDR3nt: TGTGCCACCAGTGCCCAGGGCAGGAATGAGCAGTTCTTC
v_gene: TRBV28; j_gene: TRBJ1-5; abundance: many; d_gene: TRBD1; CDR3aa: CASNDLGQVSNQPQHF; CDR3nt: TGTGCCAGCAACGATCTCGGACAGGTTAGCAATCAGCCCCAGCATTTT
v_gene: TRBV28; j_gene: TRBJ1-1; abundance: NA; d_gene: NA; CDR3aa: CASSLPRQQTNTEAFF; CDR3nt: TGTGCCAGCAGTCTTCCGCGACAGCAAACGAACACTGAAGCTTTCTTT
v_gene: TRBV24-1; j_gene: TRBJ2-1; abundance: NA; d_gene: NA; CDR3aa: CATSDRGPSKPYNEQFF; CDR3nt: TGTGCCACCAGTGATCGTGGACCCTCGAAACCCTACAATGAGCAGTTCTTC
v_gene: TRBV29-1; j_gene: TRBJ2-1; abundance: many; d_gene: TRBD1; CDR3aa: CSVEDLQGDDYNEQFF; CDR3nt: TGCAGCGTTGAAGATCTTCAGGGGGACGACTACAATGAGCAGTTCTTC
v_gene: TRBV20-1; j_gene: TRBJ1-4; abundance: few; d_gene: TRBD1; CDR3aa: CSASLVVSGQNTEKLFF; CDR3nt: TGCAGTGCTAGCCTGGTGGTTTCGGGACAGAACACCGAAAAACTGTTTTTT
v_gene: TRBV20-1; j_gene: TRBJ2-1; abundance: many; d_gene: TRBD1; CDR3aa: CSATPVSIRGEQFF; CDR3nt: TGCAGTGCTACACCCGTCTCCATCAGGGGGGAGCAGTTCTTC
v_gene: TRBV6-6; j_gene: TRBJ2-1; abundance: many; d_gene: NA; CDR3aa: CASSYSSMGEQFF; CDR3nt: TGTGCCAGCAGTTACTCTAGCATGGGTGAGCAGTTCTTC
v_gene: TRBV7-9; j_gene: TRBJ1-3; abundance: NA; d_gene: TRBD1; CDR3aa: CASSLVAPSGTGVLDSGNTIYF; CDR3nt: TGTGCCAGCAGCTTAGTGGCCCCGTCCGGGACAGGGGTCCTCGACTCTGGAAACACCATATATTTT
v_gene: TRBV12-3/TRBV12-4; j_gene: TRBJ2-7; abundance: many; d_gene: TRBD2; CDR3aa: CASSYGGRSSYEQYF; CDR3nt: TGTGCCAGCAGCTACGGCGGGAGGAGCTCCTACGAGCAGTACTTC
v_gene: TRBV28; j_gene: TRBJ2-1; abundance: NA; d_gene: NA; CDR3aa: CASSLSEGASEQFF; CDR3nt: TGTGCCAGCAGTTTGTCGGAAGGGGCGAGTGAGCAGTTCTTC
v_gene: TRBV19; j_gene: TRBJ2-7; abundance: NA; d_gene: NA; CDR3aa: CASKGVTSYEQYF; CDR3nt: TGTGCCTCAAAGGGCGTTACCTCCTACGAGCAGTACTTC
v_gene: TRBV7-7; j_gene: TRBJ2-7; abundance: many; d_gene: NA; CDR3aa: CASSYGPAGSYEQYF; CDR3nt: TGTGCCAGCAGCTACGGGCCGGCAGGATCCTACGAGCAGTACTTC
v_gene: TRBV18; j_gene: TRBJ2-5; abundance: once; d_gene: TRBD2; CDR3aa: CASSPPQREVETQYF; CDR3nt: TGTGCCAGCTCACCCCCCCAGCGGGAGGTGGAGACCCAGTACTTC
v_gene: TRBV12-3/TRBV12-4; j_gene: TRBJ1-2; abundance: few; d_gene: NA; CDR3aa: CASSLGAPGYTF; CDR3nt: TGTGCCAGCAGTTTAGGGGCGCCTGGCTACACCTTC
v_gene: TRBV19; j_gene: TRBJ1-1; abundance: few; d_gene: NA; CDR3aa: CASSIDVYTEAFF; CDR3nt: TGTGCCAGTAGTATAGATGTGTACACTGAAGCTTTCTTT
v_gene: TRBV30; j_gene: TRBJ2-1; abundance: many; d_gene: TRBD2; CDR3aa: CAWSDPSSGSYNEQFF; CDR3nt: TGTGCCTGGAGTGATCCCTCTAGCGGGAGTTACAATGAGCAGTTCTTC
v_gene: TRBV20-1; j_gene: TRBJ1-1; abundance: many; d_gene: NA; CDR3aa: CSASSGPQAFF; CDR3nt: TGCAGTGCTAGTTCAGGCCCTCAAGCTTTCTTT
v_gene: TRBV5-1; j_gene: TRBJ1-1; abundance: NA; d_gene: TRBD1; CDR3aa: CASSYIQGLNTEAFF; CDR3nt: TGCGCCAGCAGCTACATACAGGGGTTGAACACTGAAGCTTTCTTT
v_gene: TRBV7-9; j_gene: TRBJ2-1; abundance: many; d_gene: TRBD2; CDR3aa: CASSPRLANEQFF; CDR3nt: TGTGCCAGCAGCCCCCGACTAGCGAATGAGCAGTTCTTC
v_gene: TRBV18; j_gene: TRBJ2-7; abundance: many; d_gene: TRBD2; CDR3aa: CASSPQGLSEQYF; CDR3nt: TGTGCCAGCTCACCTCAGGGACTATCCGAGCAGTACTTC
v_gene: TRBV27; j_gene: TRBJ1-6; abundance: NA; d_gene: NA; CDR3aa: CASKSVDGSYNSPLHF; CDR3nt: TGTGCCAGCAAGTCGGTGGACGGCTCCTATAATTCACCCCTCCACTTT
v_gene: TRBV12-3/TRBV12-4; j_gene: TRBJ1-2; abundance: many; d_gene: TRBD1; CDR3aa: CASSRDRRGYTF; CDR3nt: TGTGCCAGCAGTCGGGACAGGCGGGGCTACACCTTC
v_gene: TRBV4-3; j_gene: TRBJ2-1; abundance: NA; d_gene: NA; CDR3aa: CASSQAGIGASYNEQFF; CDR3nt: TGCGCCAGCAGCCAAGCCGGGATCGGAGCGTCCTACAATGAGCAGTTCTTC
v_gene: TRBV20-1; j_gene: TRBJ1-6; abundance: few; d_gene: NA; CDR3aa: CSAYRGQLSSYNSPLHF; CDR3nt: TGCAGTGCTTACCGAGGACAGCTTAGCTCCTATAATTCACCCCTCCACTTT
v_gene: TRBV6-1; j_gene: TRBJ2-3; abundance: many; d_gene: TRBD1; CDR3aa: CASSVYRGGGTDTQYF; CDR3nt: TGTGCCAGCAGCGTTTACAGGGGTGGGGGCACAGATACGCAGTATTTT
v_gene: TRBV11-2; j_gene: TRBJ2-5; abundance: NA; d_gene: NA; CDR3aa: CASSLNVRQETQYF; CDR3nt: TGTGCCAGCAGCTTAAATGTCCGACAAGAGACCCAGTACTTC
v_gene: TRBV5-1; j_gene: TRBJ2-7; abundance: many; d_gene: NA; CDR3aa: CASSREYEQYF; CDR3nt: TGCGCCAGCAGCCGTGAATACGAGCAGTACTTC
v_gene: TRBV19; j_gene: TRBJ2-1; abundance: NA; d_gene: TRBD2; CDR3aa: CASTSPAGGKGNEQFF; CDR3nt: TGTGCCAGTACCTCTCCAGCGGGAGGCAAAGGGAATGAGCAGTTCTTC
v_gene: TRBV19; j_gene: TRBJ2-2; abundance: NA; d_gene: NA; CDR3aa: CASRGYSTGELFF; CDR3nt: TGTGCCAGTAGGGGGTATAGCACCGGGGAGCTGTTTTTT
v_gene: TRBV12-3/TRBV12-4; j_gene: TRBJ2-1; abundance: many; d_gene: NA; CDR3aa: CASTTGTLTDEQFF; CDR3nt: TGTGCCAGCACCACAGGGACGCTTACTGATGAGCAGTTCTTC
v_gene: TRBV6-1; j_gene: TRBJ2-2; abundance: NA; d_gene: TRBD2; CDR3aa: CASSVQRRGAGVNTGELFF; CDR3nt: TGTGCCAGCAGTGTGCAACGGCGAGGAGCGGGAGTCAACACCGGGGAGCTGTTTTTT
v_gene: TRBV19; j_gene: TRBJ2-7; abundance: few; d_gene: NA; CDR3aa: CASSIRASSYEQYF; CDR3nt: TGTGCCAGTAGTATTCGAGCCAGCTCCTACGAGCAGTACTTC
v_gene: TRBV27; j_gene: TRBJ1-6; abundance: many; d_gene: NA; CDR3aa: CASSLGVGTNNSPLHF; CDR3nt: TGTGCCAGCAGTTTGGGTGTAGGGACTAATAATTCACCCCTCCACTTT
v_gene: TRBV4-1; j_gene: TRBJ2-2; abundance: NA; d_gene: NA; CDR3aa: CASSQPTRVHGELFF; CDR3nt: TGCGCCAGCAGCCAACCTACGAGGGTTCACGGGGAGCTGTTTTTT
v_gene: TRBV5-1; j_gene: TRBJ2-7; abundance: few; d_gene: TRBD1; CDR3aa: CASSHPGQGHEQYF; CDR3nt: TGCGCCAGCAGCCACCCGGGACAGGGCCACGAGCAGTACTTC
v_gene: TRBV20-1; j_gene: TRBJ1-1; abundance: NA; d_gene: NA; CDR3aa: CSAFLEGTEAFF; CDR3nt: TGCAGTGCTTTCTTAGAGGGGACTGAAGCTTTCTTT
v_gene: TRBV3-1; j_gene: TRBJ1-4; abundance: many; d_gene: NA; CDR3aa: CASSQLDEKLFF; CDR3nt: TGTGCCAGCAGCCAACTGGATGAAAAACTGTTTTTT
v_gene: TRBV20-1; j_gene: TRBJ2-7; abundance: many; d_gene: TRBD2; CDR3aa: CSAAGLAGGEQYF; CDR3nt: TGCAGTGCGGCCGGACTAGCGGGAGGGGAGCAGTACTTC
v_gene: TRBV2; j_gene: TRBJ2-2; abundance: NA; d_gene: NA; CDR3aa: CASSSQAGGANTGELFF; CDR3nt: TGTGCCAGCAGTTCTCAGGCGGGCGGGGCGAACACCGGGGAGCTGTTTTTT
v_gene: TRBV20-1; j_gene: TRBJ1-2; abundance: NA; d_gene: TRBD1; CDR3aa: CSALGRQGAVSYTF; CDR3nt: TGCAGTGCCCTAGGCAGACAGGGGGCCGTGAGCTACACCTTC
v_gene: TRBV7-9; j_gene: TRBJ1-1; abundance: few; d_gene: NA; CDR3aa: CASSSTWGSEAFF; CDR3nt: TGTGCCAGCAGCTCAACATGGGGGTCTGAAGCTTTCTTT
v_gene: TRBV20-1; j_gene: TRBJ2-5; abundance: NA; d_gene: TRBD1; CDR3aa: CSARGQDQETQYF; CDR3nt: TGCAGTGCTAGGGGACAGGACCAAGAGACCCAGTACTTC
v_gene: TRBV7-9; j_gene: TRBJ2-7; abundance: NA; d_gene: NA; CDR3aa: CASSLEGEGEQYF; CDR3nt: TGTGCCAGCAGCTTAGAAGGCGAAGGCGAGCAGTACTTC
v_gene: TRBV7-9; j_gene: TRBJ2-2; abundance: few; d_gene: NA; CDR3aa: CASSPWVINAGELFF; CDR3nt: TGTGCCAGCAGCCCCTGGGTCATCAACGCCGGGGAGCTGTTTTTT
v_gene: TRBV5-5; j_gene: TRBJ1-5; abundance: NA; d_gene: NA; CDR3aa: CASSLEGPYSNQPQHF; CDR3nt: TGTGCCAGCAGCTTGGAGGGACCTTATAGCAATCAGCCCCAGCATTTT
v_gene: TRBV6-2/TRBV6-3; j_gene: TRBJ2-7; abundance: NA; d_gene: NA; CDR3aa: CASTLLFGSYEQYF; CDR3nt: TGTGCCAGCACTCTACTATTTGGGTCCTACGAGCAGTACTTC